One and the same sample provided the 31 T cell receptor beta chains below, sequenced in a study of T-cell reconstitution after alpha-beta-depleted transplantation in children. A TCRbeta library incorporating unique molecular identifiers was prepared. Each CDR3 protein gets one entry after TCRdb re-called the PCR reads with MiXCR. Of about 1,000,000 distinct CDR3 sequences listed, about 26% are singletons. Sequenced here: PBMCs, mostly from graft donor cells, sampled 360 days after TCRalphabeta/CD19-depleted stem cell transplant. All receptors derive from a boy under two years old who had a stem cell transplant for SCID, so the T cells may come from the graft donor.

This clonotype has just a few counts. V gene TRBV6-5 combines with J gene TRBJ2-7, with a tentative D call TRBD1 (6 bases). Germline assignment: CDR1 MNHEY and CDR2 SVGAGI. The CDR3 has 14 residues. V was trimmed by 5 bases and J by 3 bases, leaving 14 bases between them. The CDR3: CASSADSYIYEQYF. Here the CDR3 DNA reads TGTGCCAGCAGTGCGGACAGCTACATCTACGAGCAGTACTTC.

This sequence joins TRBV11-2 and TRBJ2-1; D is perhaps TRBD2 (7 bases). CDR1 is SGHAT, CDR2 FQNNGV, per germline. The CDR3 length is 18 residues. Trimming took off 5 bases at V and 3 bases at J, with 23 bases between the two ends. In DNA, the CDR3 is TGTGCCAGCAGCCCAAGAGATGGCGGGGGCCCTTTCTACAATGAGCAGTTCTTC. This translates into CASSPRDGGGPFYNEQFF.

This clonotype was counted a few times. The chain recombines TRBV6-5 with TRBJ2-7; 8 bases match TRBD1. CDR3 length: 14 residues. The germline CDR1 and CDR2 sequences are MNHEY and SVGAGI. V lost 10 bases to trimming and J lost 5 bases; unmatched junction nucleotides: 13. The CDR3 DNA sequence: TGTGCCACGTTGTCCCTGACAGGGGCCAACGAGCAGTACTTC. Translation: CATLSLTGANEQYF.

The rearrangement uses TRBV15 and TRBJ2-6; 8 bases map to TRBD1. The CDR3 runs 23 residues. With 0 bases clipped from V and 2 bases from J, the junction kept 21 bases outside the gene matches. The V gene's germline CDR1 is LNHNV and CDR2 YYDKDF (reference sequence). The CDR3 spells CATSRDMGLSGTGLLTGANVLTF. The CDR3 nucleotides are TGTGCCACCAGCAGAGATATGGGTCTTTCCGGGACAGGTTTACTGACTGGGGCCAACGTCCTGACTTTC.

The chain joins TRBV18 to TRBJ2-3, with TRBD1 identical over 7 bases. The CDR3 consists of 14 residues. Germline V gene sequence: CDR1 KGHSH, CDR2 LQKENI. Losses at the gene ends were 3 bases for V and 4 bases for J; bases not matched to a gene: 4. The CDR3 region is CASSPWDSSDTQYF. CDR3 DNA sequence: TGTGCCAGCTCACCCTGGGACAGCTCAGATACGCAGTATTTT.

In DNA, the CDR3 is TGCAGTGCTTCCGGGGGGCTTGGCACAGATACGCAGTATTTT. Protein sequence: CSASGGLGTDTQYF. The V gene is TRBV20-1, the J gene TRBJ2-3, with a possible D match to TRBD2 (7 bases). Deletions cut 5 bases from V and 1 base from J, with 13 bases between. This CDR3 region has 14 residues. Germline CDR1 DFQATT, CDR2 SNEGSKA (reference sequence).

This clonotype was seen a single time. The CDR3 loop is CASSRSPGQGLYEQYF. The CDR3 region has the DNA TGTGCCAGCAGCCGATCACCGGGACAGGGACTGTACGAGCAGTACTTC. The chain is built from TRBV12-3 or TRBV12-4 and TRBJ2-7, with 9 nucleotides matching TRBD1. J was trimmed by 4 bases and V by 6 bases; bases with no gene match: 13. The CDR3 runs to 16 residues.

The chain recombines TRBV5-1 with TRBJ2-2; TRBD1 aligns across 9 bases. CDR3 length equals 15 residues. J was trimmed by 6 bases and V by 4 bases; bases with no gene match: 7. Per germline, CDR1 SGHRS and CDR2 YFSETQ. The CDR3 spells CASSAGTGYAGELFF. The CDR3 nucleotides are TGCGCCAGCAGCGCTGGGACAGGGTATGCCGGGGAGCTGTTTTTT.

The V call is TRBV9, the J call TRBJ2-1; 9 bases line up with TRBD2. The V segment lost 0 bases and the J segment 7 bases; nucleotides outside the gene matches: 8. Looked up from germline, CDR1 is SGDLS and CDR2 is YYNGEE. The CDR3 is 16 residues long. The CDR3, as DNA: TGTGCCAGCAGCGTAGAAGGAACTAGCGGGCCAAATGAGCAGTTCTTC. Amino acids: CASSVEGTSGPNEQFF.

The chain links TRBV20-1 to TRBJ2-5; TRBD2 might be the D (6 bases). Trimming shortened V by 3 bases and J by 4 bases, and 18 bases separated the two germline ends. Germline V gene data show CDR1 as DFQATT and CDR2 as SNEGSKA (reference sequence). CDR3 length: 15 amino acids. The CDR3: CSASTPRLGRETQYF. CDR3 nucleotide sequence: TGCAGTGCTAGCACACCCCGACTAGGACGAGAGACCCAGTACTTC.

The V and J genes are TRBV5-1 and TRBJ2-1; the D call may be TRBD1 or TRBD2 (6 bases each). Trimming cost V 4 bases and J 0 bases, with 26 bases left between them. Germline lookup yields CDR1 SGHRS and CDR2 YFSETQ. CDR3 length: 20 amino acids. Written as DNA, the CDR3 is TGCGCCAGCAGCGGGGGGCCGGGACAAGAACAGGAAAGCTCCTACAATGAGCAGTTCTTC. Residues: CASSGGPGQEQESSYNEQFF.

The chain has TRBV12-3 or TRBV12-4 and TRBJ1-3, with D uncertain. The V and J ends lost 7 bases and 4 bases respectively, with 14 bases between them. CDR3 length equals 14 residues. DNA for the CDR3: TGTGCCAGCAACTATGAAAGCTCCGGAAACACCATATATTTT. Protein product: CASNYESSGNTIYF.

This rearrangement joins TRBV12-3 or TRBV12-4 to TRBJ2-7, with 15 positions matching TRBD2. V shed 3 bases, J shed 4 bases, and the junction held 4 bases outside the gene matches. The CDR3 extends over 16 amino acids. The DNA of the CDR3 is TGTGCCAGCAGTTTCAGGACTAGCGGGAGGGGGTACGAGCAGTACTTC. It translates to CASSFRTSGRGYEQYF.

The CDR3 bases are TGTGCCAGCAGCCTACAGGGCTTTTACACTGAAGCTTTCTTT. As protein: CASSLQGFYTEAFF. The V call is TRBV7-2, the J call TRBJ1-1; D perhaps matches TRBD1 (6 bases). The germline V gene encodes CDR1 SGHTA and CDR2 FQGNSA. CDR3 length: 14 residues. V dropped 5 bases and J dropped 3 bases, with 13 bases sitting between them.

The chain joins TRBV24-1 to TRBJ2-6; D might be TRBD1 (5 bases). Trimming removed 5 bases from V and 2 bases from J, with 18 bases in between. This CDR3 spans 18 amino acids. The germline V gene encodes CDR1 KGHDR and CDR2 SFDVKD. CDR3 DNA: TGTGCCACCAGTGCGGGCCACCAAAGGGGCCCTGGGGCCAACGTCCTGACTTTC. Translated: CATSAGHQRGPGANVLTF.

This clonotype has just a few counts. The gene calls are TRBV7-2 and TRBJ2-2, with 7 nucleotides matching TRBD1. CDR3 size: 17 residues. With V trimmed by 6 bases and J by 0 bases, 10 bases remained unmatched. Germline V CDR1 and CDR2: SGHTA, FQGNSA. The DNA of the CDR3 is TGTGCCAGCAGATACAGGGGTCCAGGCTCGAACACCGGGGAGCTGTTTTTT. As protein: CASRYRGPGSNTGELFF.

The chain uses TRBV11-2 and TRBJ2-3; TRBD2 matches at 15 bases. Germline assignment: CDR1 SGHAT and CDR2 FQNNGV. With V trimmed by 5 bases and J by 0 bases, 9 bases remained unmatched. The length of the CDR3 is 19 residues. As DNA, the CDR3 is TGTGCCAGCAGCCCAGGGACTAGCGGGGGGCCACTCAGCACAGATACGCAGTATTTT. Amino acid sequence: CASSPGTSGGPLSTDTQYF. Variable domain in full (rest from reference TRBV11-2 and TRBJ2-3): EAGVAQSPRYKIIEKRQSVAFWCNPISGHATLYWYQQILGQGPKLLIQFQNNGVVDDSQLPKDRFSAERLKGVDSTLKIQPAKLEDSAVYLCASSPGTSGGPLSTDTQYFGPGTRLTVL.

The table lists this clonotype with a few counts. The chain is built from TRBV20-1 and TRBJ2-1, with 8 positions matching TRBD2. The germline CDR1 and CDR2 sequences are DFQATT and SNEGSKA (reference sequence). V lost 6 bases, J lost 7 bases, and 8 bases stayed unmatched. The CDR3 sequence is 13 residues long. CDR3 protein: CSAPRGGRNEQFF. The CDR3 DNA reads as TGCAGTGCGCCCCGGGGGGGCAGGAATGAGCAGTTCTTC.

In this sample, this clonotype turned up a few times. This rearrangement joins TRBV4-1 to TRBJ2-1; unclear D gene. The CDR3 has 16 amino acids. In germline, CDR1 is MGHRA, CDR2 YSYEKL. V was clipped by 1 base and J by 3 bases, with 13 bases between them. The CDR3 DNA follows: TGCGCCAGCAGCCAAGTATCCAGGCTTAACTACAATGAGCAGTTCTTC. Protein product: CASSQVSRLNYNEQFF.

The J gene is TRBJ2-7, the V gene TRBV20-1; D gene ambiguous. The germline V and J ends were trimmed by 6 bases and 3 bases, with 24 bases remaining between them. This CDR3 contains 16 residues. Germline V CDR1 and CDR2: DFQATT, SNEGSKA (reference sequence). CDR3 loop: CSAAKPRALQGYEQYF. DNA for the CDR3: TGCAGTGCCGCCAAACCACGGGCTCTCCAAGGCTACGAGCAGTACTTC.

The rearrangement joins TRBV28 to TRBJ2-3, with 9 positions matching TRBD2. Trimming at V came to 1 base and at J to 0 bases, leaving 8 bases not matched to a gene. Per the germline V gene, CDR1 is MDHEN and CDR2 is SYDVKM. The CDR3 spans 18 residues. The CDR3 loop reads CASSLYTRRGGSTDTQYF. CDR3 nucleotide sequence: TGTGCCAGCAGTTTATATACACGGCGGGGGGGTAGCACAGATACGCAGTATTTT. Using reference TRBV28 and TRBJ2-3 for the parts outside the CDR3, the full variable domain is DVKVTQSSRYLVKRTGEKVFLECVQDMDHENMFWYRQDPGLGLRLIYFSYDVKMKEKGDIPEGYSVSREKKERFSLILESASTNQTSMYLCASSLYTRRGGSTDTQYFGPGTRLTVL.

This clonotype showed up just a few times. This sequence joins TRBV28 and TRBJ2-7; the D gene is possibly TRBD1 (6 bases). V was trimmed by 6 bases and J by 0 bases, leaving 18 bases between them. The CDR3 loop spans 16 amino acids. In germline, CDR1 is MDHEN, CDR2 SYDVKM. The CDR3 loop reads CASSPSLRDISYEQYF. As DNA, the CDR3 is TGTGCCAGCAGCCCCTCTCTCCGGGACATCTCCTACGAGCAGTACTTC.

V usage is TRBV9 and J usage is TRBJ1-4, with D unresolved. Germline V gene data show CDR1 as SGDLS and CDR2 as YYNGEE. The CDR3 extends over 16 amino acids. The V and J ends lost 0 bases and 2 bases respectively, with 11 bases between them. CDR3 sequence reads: CASSVGLGRTNEKLFF. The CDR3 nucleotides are TGTGCCAGCAGCGTAGGTCTAGGGCGGACTAATGAAAAACTGTTTTTT.

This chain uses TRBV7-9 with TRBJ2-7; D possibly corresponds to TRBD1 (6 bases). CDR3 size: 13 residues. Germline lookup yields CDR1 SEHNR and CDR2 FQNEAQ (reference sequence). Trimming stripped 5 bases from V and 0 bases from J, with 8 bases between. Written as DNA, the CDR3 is TGTGCCAGCAGCCGACAGGCCTCCTACGAGCAGTACTTC. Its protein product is CASSRQASYEQYF.

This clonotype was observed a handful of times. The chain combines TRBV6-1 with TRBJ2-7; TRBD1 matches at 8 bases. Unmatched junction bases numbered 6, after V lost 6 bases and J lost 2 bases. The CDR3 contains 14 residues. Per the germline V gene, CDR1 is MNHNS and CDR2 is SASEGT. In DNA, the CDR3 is TGTGCCAGCAGCCGGACAGGGCCTACCTACGAGCAGTACTTC. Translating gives CASSRTGPTYEQYF.

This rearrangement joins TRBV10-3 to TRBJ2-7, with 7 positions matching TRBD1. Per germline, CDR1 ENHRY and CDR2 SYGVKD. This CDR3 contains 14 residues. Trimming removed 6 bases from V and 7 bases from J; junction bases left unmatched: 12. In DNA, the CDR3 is TGTGCCATCAGCATGACAGGGACGCCAAGGGAGCAGTACTTC. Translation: CAISMTGTPREQYF.

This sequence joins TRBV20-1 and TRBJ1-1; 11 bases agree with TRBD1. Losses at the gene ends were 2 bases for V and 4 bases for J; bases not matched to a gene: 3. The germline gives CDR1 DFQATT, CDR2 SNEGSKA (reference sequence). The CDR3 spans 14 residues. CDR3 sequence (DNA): TGCAGTGCTAGAACCGGGACAGGGGGCACTGAAGCTTTCTTT. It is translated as CSARTGTGGTEAFF.

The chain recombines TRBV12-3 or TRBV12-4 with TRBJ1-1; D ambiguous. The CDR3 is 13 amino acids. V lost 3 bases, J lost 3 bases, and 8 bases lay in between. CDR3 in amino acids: CASSFRSDTEAFF. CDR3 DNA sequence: TGTGCCAGCAGTTTTCGCAGTGACACTGAAGCTTTCTTT.

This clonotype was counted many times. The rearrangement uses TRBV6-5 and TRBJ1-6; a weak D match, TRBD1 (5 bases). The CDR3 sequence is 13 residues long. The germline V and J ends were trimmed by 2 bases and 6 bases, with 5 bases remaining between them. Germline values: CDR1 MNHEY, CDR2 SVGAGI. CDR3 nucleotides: TGTGCCAGCAGTTACAGGGGTAATTCACCCCTCCACTTT. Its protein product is CASSYRGNSPLHF.

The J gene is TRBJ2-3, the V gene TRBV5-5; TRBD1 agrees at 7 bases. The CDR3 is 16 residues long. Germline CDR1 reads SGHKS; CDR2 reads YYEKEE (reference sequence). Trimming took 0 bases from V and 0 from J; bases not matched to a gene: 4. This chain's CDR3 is CASSLVGTASTDTQYF. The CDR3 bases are TGTGCCAGCAGCTTGGTAGGGACAGCTAGCACAGATACGCAGTATTTT.

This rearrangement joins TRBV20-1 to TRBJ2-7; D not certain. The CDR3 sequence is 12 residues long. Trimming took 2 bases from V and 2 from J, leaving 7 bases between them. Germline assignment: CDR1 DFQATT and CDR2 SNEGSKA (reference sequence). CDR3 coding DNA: TGCAGTGCTAGACCTCGAGCCTACGAGCAGTACTTC. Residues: CSARPRAYEQYF.